Listed here are 17 T cell receptor beta chains from one sample, sequenced in a study of T cells in Graves' hyperthyroidism and ophthalmopathy. RNA transcripts gave rise to amplified TCR beta CDR3 regions. In the first-round RT-PCR of the TCR CDR3, the HTBI primer set was used. Each CDR3 protein is one row after TCRdb ran MiXCR on the multiplex PCR reads. In the table there are some 300,000 distinct CDR3 sequences, around 19% of which are singletons. What was sequenced was blood. These receptors all come from a man over 45 with Graves' ophthalmopathy.

There are many counts of this clonotype. The genes are TRBV5-1 and TRBJ2-1, with TRBD1 matching over 7 bases. The J segment lost 3 bases and the V segment lost 6 bases, leaving 6 bases of the junction unmatched. The CDR3 totals 14 residues. Germline CDR1 and CDR2: SGHRS and YFSETQ. The CDR3 is CASTGTANYNEQFF. CDR3 DNA: TGCGCCAGCACCGGGACAGCCAACTACAATGAGCAGTTCTTC.

Many counts were recorded for this clonotype. V usage is TRBV30 and J usage is TRBJ1-1; D is unclear. The CDR3 runs 13 residues. The V end was cut by 1 base, the J end by 4 bases, with 10 bases between. The germline V gene encodes CDR1 GTSNPN and CDR2 SVGIG (reference sequence). The CDR3 DNA sequence: TGTGCCTGGAGTGACCAGGAGCGCACTGAAGCTTTCTTT. This codes for CAWSDQERTEAFF.

This clonotype was detected only a few times. The V and J genes are TRBV7-9 and TRBJ2-1; TRBD2 matches 11 bases. This CDR3 is 16 amino acids long. CDR1 and CDR2 (germline): SEHNR, FQNEAQ (reference sequence). Unmatched junction bases numbered 12, after V lost 5 bases and J lost 9 bases. This chain's CDR3 is CASSSPGLAVRSEQFF. CDR3 bases: TGTGCCAGCAGCAGTCCGGGACTAGCGGTGCGAAGTGAGCAGTTCTTC.

The chain is built from TRBV5-1 and TRBJ2-1, with TRBD2 matching 7 bases. The germline CDR1 and CDR2 sequences are SGHRS and YFSETQ. Germline trimming cut 2 bases from V and 1 base from J; bases unmatched to any gene: 6. CDR3 size: 16 residues. The CDR3 protein is CASSFGGSGSYNEQFF. In nucleotides, the CDR3 is TGCGCCAGCAGCTTTGGGGGTAGCGGGTCCTACAATGAGCAGTTCTTC.

This clonotype was counted ten times or more. The rearrangement links TRBV11-2 to TRBJ2-3; perhaps TRBD2 as D (6 bases). The CDR3 loop spans 14 amino acids. The V gene's germline CDR1 is SGHAT and CDR2 FQNNGV. Between the trimmed V and J ends, which lost 5 bases and 5 bases, there was a span of 14 bases. CDR3 in amino acids: CASSPGLKGDTQYF. The CDR3 DNA sequence: TGTGCCAGCAGCCCGGGACTTAAAGGAGATACGCAGTATTTT.

This clonotype was counted a few times. The V gene is TRBV7-3, the J gene TRBJ1-3; 8 bases match TRBD1. After removal of 5 bases from V and 0 bases from J, the junction contained 3 bases not matched to a gene. The CDR3 length is 15 residues. Per germline, CDR1 SGHTA and CDR2 FQGTGA. DNA of the CDR3: TGTGCCAGCAGCCAAACAGGGGGCTCTGGAAACACCATATATTTT. Translating it yields CASSQTGGSGNTIYF.

This clonotype was observed at least ten times. The chain has TRBV11-2 and TRBJ2-5; no firm D call. The V end lost 1 base, the J end lost 4 bases, and 4 bases lay between the germline ends. This CDR3 has 12 residues. The germline CDR1 and CDR2 sequences are SGHAT and FQNNGV. CDR3 sequence (DNA): TGTGCCAGCAGCTTAGCGGGAGAGACCCAGTACTTC. Amino acid sequence: CASSLAGETQYF.

The sample holds many counts of this clonotype. V and J are TRBV11-2 and TRBJ2-1; D gene uncertain. Trimming removed 5 bases from V and 2 bases from J, with 7 bases in between. The CDR3 length is 13 residues. The germline CDR1 and CDR2 sequences are SGHAT and FQNNGV. CDR3 sequence reads: CASSPSAYNEQFF. The CDR3 bases are TGTGCCAGCAGCCCCAGTGCCTACAATGAGCAGTTCTTC.

This clonotype has at least ten counts. The rearrangement uses TRBV7-9 and TRBJ1-1, with no clear D. The germline V gene has CDR1 SEHNR and CDR2 FQNEAQ (reference sequence). The CDR3 totals 15 residues. V was cut by 4 bases and J by 4 bases, with 16 bases left in between. The CDR3 coding sequence is TGTGCCAGCAGCTATATCTCCTGGTTGAGCACTGAAGCTTTCTTT. Translating gives CASSYISWLSTEAFF.

This clonotype was counted many times. J is TRBJ1-1 and V is TRBV6-1; no clear D. The V end was cut by 5 bases, the J end by 2 bases, with 12 bases between. The CDR3 contains 14 residues. The V gene's germline CDR1 is MNHNS and CDR2 SASEGT. This CDR3 is CASSPYSGNTEAFF. The DNA of the CDR3 is TGTGCCAGCAGTCCTTACTCGGGAAACACTGAAGCTTTCTTT.

The gene calls are TRBV28 and TRBJ1-4; unclear D gene. This CDR3 spans 16 amino acids. Trimming took off 5 bases at V and 3 bases at J, with 16 bases between the two ends. Germline CDR1 reads MDHEN; CDR2 reads SYDVKM. CDR3 protein: CASSRSIGRSNEKLFF. CDR3 coding DNA: TGTGCCAGCAGTCGTTCCATAGGGAGGTCTAATGAAAAACTGTTTTTT.

The chain combines TRBV11-3 with TRBJ2-4; no clear D. The germline CDR1 and CDR2 sequences are SGHNT and YENEEA. This CDR3 region has 10 residues. Trimming removed 1 base from V and 14 bases from J, with 6 bases in between. The CDR3 is CASSLGWKYF. The DNA of the CDR3 is TGTGCCAGCAGCTTAGGGTGGAAGTACTTC.

The rearrangement uses TRBV28 and TRBJ1-5; the D gene is possibly TRBD1 (6 bases). V was cut by 6 bases and J by 6 bases, with 15 bases left in between. Germline loops: CDR1 MDHEN, CDR2 SYDVKM. This CDR3 has 14 residues. The CDR3 DNA reads TGTGCCAGCAGCCCAGACAGGCAGCTTCAGCCCCAGCATTTT. Protein: CASSPDRQLQPQHF.

This clonotype was counted between two and nine times. The rearrangement uses TRBV29-1 and TRBJ2-5; weak D call: TRBD1 (6 bases). Germline V lookup: CDR1 SQVTM, CDR2 ANQGSEA. With 6 bases removed from V and 2 bases from J, the gap between germline ends came to 16 bases. This CDR3 has 14 amino acids. CDR3 in DNA: TGCAGCGTCAACAAACAAGGGGGACAAGAGACCCAGTACTTC. Its protein is CSVNKQGGQETQYF.

Comments on this clonotype: A much more abundant neighbour one base away suggests this may be a read error. The chain links TRBV2 to TRBJ1-5; no clear D gene. Germline assignment: CDR1 SNHLY and CDR2 FYNNEI. This CDR3 has 14 residues. V was trimmed by 2 bases and J by 9 bases, leaving 14 bases between them. The CDR3 DNA reads TGTGCCAGCAGTGAACTGGGGTCCGATCGGCCCCAGCATTTT. Translating it yields CASSELGSDRPQHF.

The sample holds a few counts of this clonotype. CDR3 sequence: CSVEDPTEETQYF. Written as DNA, the CDR3 is TGCAGCGTTGAAGATCCCACAGAAGAGACCCAGTACTTC. This chain uses TRBV29-1 with TRBJ2-5; D is unresolved. V lost 0 bases, J lost 3 bases, and 8 bases lay in between. Germline V gene lookup returns CDR1 SQVTM and CDR2 ANQGSEA. The CDR3 totals 13 residues. Full variable domain (missing parts from reference TRBV29-1 and TRBJ2-5): SAVISQKPSRDICQRGTSLTIQCQVDSQVTMMFWYRQQPGQSLTLIATANQGSEATYESGFVIDKFPISRPNLTFSTLTVSNMSPEDSSIYLCSVEDPTEETQYFGPGTRLLVL.

The chain links TRBV28 to TRBJ2-2; TRBD1 aligns across 7 bases. The CDR3 extends over 13 amino acids. Germline values: CDR1 MDHEN, CDR2 SYDVKM. V lost 6 bases to trimming and J lost 6 bases; unmatched junction nucleotides: 4. The CDR3 nucleotides read TGTGCCAGCAGGATGACAGGGTCCGGGGAGCTGTTTTTT. This gives the protein CASRMTGSGELFF.